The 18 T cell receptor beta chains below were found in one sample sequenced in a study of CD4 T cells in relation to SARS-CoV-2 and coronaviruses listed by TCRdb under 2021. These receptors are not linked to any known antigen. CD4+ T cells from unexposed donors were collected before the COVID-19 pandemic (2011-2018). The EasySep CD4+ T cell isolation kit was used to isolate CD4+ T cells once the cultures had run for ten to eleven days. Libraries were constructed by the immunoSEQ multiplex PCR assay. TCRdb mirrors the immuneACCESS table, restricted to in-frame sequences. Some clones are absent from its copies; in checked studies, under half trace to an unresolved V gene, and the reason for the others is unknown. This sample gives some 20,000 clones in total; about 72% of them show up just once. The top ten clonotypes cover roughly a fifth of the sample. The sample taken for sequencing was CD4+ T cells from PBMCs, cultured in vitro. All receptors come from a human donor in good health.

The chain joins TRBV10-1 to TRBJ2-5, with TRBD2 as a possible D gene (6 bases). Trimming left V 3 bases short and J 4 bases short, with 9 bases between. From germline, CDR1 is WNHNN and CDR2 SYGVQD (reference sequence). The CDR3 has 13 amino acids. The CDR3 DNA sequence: TGCGCCAGCAGTGATGGAGGGAGAGAGACCCAGTACTTC. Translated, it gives CASSDGGRETQYF.

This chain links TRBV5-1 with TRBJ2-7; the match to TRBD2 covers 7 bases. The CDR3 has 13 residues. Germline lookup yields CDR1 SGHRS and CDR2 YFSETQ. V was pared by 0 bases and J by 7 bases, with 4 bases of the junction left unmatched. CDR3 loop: CASSLEAREEQYF. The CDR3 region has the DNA TGCGCCAGCAGCTTGGAAGCGCGGGAGGAGCAGTACTTC.

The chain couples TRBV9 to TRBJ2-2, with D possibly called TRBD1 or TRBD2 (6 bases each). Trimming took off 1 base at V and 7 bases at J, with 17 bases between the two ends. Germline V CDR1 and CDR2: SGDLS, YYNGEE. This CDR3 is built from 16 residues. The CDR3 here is CASSVWDSLRGGELFF. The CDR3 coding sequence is TGTGCCAGCAGCGTATGGGACTCCCTCAGGGGCGGGGAGCTGTTTTTT.

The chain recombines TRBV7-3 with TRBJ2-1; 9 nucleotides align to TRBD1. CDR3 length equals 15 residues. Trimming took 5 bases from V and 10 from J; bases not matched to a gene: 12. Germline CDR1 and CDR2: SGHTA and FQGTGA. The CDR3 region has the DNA TGTGCCAGCAGCCCGACCGGGACAGGGTATGGGGAGCAGTTCTTC. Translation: CASSPTGTGYGEQFF.

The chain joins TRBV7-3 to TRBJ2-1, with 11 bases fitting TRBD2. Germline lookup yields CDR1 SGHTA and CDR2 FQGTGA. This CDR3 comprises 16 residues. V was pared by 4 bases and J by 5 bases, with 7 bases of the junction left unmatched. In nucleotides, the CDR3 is TGTGCCAGCAGCTCCGCGGGACTAGCGGCTCACAATGAGCAGTTCTTC. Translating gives CASSSAGLAAHNEQFF.

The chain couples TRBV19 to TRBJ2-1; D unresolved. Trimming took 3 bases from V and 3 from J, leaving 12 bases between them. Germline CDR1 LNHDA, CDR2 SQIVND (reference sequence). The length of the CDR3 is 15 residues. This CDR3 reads CASSMVVDGYNEQFF. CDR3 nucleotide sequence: TGTGCCAGTAGTATGGTGGTTGACGGCTACAATGAGCAGTTCTTC. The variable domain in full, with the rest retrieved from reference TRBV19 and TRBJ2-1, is DGGITQSPKYLFRKEGQNVTLSCEQNLNHDAMYWYRQDPGQGLRLIYYSQIVNDFQKGDIAEGYSVSREKKESFPLTVTSAQKNPTAFYLCASSMVVDGYNEQFFGPGTRLTVL.

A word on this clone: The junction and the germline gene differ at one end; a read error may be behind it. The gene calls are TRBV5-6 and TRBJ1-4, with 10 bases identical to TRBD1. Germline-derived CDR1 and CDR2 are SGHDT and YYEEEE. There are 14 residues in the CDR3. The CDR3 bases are TGTGCCAGCCTCCGGTGGACAGGGGGTGAAAAATTGTTTTTT. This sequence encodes CASLRWTGGEKLFF.

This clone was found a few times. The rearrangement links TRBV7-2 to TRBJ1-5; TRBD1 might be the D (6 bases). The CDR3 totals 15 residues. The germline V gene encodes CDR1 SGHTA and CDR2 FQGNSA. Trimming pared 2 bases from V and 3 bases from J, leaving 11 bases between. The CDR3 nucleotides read TGTGCCAGCAGCTTACAACAGGGTACCAATCAGCCCCAGCATTTT. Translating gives CASSLQQGTNQPQHF.

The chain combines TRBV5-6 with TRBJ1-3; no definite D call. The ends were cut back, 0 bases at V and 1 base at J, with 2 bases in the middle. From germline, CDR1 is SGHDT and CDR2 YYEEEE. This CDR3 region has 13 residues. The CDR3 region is CASSLGSGNTIYF. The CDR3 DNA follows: TGTGCCAGCAGCTTGGGTTCTGGAAACACCATATATTTT.

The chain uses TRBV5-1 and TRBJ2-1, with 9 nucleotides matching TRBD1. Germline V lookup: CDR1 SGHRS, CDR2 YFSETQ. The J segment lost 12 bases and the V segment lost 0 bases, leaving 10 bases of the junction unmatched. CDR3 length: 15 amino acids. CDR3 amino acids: CASSLGQPDRGRQFF. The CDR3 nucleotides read TGCGCCAGCAGCTTGGGACAACCGGACAGGGGAAGGCAGTTCTTC.

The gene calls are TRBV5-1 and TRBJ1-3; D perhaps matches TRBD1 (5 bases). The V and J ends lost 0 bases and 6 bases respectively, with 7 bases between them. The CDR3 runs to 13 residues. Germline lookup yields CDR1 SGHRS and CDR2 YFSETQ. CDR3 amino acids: CASSLEGVNTIYF. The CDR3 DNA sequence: TGCGCCAGCAGCTTGGAAGGGGTAAACACCATATATTTT. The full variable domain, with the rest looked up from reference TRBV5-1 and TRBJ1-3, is KAGVTQTPRYLIKTRGQQVTLSCSPISGHRSVSWYQQTPGQGLQFLFEYFSETQRNKGNFPGRFSGRQFSNSRSEMNVSTLELGDSALYLCASSLEGVNTIYFGEGSWLTVV.

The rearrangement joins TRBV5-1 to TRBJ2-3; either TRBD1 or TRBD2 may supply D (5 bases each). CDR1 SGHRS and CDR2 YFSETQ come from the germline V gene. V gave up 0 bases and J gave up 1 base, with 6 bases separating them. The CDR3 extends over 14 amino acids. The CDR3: CASSLGGGTDTQYF. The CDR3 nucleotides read TGCGCCAGCAGCTTGGGAGGGGGCACAGATACGCAGTATTTT.

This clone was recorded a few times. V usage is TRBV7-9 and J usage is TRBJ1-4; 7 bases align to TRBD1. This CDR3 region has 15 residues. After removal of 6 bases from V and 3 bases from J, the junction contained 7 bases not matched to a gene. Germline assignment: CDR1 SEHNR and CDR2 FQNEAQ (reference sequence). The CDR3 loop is CASSRRQGSNEKLFF. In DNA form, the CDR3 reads TGTGCCAGCAGTCGACGACAGGGTTCTAATGAAAAACTGTTTTTT. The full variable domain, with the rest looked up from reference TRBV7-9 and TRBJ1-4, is DTGVSQNPRHKITKRGQNVTFRCDPISEHNRLYWYRQTLGQGPEFLTYFQNEAQLEKSRLLSDRFSAERPKGSFSTLEIQRTEQGDSAMYLCASSRRQGSNEKLFFGSGTQLSVL.

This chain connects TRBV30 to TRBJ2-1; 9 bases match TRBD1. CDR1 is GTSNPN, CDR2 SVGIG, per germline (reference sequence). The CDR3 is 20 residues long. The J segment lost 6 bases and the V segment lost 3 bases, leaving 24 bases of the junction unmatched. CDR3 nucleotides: TGTGCCTGGAGCGTCGGGAAACAGGGGGCGATTTCGAGGCCTTTCAATGAGCAGTTCTTC. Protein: CAWSVGKQGAISRPFNEQFF.

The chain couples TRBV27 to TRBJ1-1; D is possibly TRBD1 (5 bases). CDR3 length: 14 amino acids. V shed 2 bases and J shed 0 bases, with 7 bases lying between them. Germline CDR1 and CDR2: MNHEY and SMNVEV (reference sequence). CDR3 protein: CASSLRGLNTEAFF. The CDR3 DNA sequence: TGTGCCAGCAGTTTAAGGGGCTTGAACACTGAAGCTTTCTTT.

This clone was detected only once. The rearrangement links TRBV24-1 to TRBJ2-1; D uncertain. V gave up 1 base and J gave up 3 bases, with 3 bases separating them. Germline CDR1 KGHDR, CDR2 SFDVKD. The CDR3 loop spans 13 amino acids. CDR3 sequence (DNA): TGTGCCACCAGTGATTTAGGCTACAATGAGCAGTTCTTC. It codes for CATSDLGYNEQFF.

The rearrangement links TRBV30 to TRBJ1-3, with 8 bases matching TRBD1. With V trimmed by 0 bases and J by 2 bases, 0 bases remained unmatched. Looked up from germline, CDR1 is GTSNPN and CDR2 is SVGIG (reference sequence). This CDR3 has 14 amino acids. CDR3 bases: TGTGCCTGGAGTGTACAGGGGGCTGGAAACACCATATATTTT. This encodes CAWSVQGAGNTIYF.

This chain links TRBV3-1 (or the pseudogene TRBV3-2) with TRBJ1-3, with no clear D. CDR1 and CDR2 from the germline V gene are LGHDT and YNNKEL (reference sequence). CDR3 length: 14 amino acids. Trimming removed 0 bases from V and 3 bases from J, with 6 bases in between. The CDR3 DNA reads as TGTGCCAGCAGCCAAGAGCTTTATGGAAACACCATATATTTT. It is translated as CASSQELYGNTIYF.